This T cell receptor (beta chain) was profiled in a study of preoperative IRX-2 immunotherapy in early breast cancer. Indicated treatment: preoperative locoregional IRX-2 cytokine immunotherapy. CDR1 is LNHNV, CDR2 YYDKDF, per germline (reference sequence). After removal of 2 bases from V and 7 bases from J, the junction contained 5 bases not matched to a gene. The CDR3 runs 15 residues. Clones were sequenced by immunoSEQ multiplex PCR, and TCRdb holds only the in-frame ones, with some missing. Found here are roughly 30,000 clones, 83% of them singletons; the top ten hold roughly 2.6%. The input for sequencing was lymph node tissue, taken from a patient treated with IRX-2 immunotherapy. This TCR came from a human donor with breast cancer. The chain uses TRBV15 and TRBJ1-6; the match to TRBD1 covers 7 bases. CDR3 DNA: TGTGCCACCAGCAGATCAGGGGGTAGAAATTCACCCCTCCACTTT. The encoded protein is CATSRSGGRNSPLHF.